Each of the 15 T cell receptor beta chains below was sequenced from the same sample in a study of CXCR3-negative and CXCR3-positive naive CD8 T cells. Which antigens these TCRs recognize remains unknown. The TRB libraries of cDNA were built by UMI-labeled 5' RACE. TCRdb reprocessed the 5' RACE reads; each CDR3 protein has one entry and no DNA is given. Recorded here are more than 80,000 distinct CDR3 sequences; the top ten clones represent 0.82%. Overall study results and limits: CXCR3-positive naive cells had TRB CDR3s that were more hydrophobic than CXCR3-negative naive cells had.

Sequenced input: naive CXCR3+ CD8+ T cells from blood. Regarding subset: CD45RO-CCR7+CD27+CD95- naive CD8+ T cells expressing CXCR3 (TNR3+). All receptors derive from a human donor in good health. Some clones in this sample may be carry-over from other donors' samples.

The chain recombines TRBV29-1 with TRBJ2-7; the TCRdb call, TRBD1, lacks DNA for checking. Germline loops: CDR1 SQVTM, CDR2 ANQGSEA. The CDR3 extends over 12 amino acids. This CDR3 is CSVETGPYEQYF.

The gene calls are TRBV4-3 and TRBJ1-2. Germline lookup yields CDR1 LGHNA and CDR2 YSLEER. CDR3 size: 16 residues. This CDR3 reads CASSQVVAEVSYGYTF.

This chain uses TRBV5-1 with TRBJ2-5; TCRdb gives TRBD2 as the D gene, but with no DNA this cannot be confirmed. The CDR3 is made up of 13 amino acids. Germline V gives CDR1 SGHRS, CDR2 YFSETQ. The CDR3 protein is CASSGGLQETQYF.

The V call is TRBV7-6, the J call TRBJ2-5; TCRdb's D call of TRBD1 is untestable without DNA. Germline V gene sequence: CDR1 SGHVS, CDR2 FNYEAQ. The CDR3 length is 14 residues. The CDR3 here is CASSLGTAQETQYF.

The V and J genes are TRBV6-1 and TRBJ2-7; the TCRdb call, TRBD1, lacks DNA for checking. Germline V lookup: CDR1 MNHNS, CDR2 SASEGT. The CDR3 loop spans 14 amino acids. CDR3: CASSSGGSTNEQYF.

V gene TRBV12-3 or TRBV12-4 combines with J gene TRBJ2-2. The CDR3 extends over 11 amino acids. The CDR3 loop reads CASSFPGELFF.

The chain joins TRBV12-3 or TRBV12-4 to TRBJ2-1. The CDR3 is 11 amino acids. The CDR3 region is CASSRGWEQFF.

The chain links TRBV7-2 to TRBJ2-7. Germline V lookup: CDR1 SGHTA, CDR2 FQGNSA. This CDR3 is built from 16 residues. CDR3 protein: CASSLVLAPDAYEQYF.

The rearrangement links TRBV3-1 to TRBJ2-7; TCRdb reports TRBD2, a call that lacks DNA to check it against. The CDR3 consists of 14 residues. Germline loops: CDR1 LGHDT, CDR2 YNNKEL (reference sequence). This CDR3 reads CASSQGLAGGEQYF.

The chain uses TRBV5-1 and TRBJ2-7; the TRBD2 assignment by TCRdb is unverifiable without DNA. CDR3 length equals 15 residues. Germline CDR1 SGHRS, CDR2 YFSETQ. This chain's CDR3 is CASSFSSGRNREQYF.

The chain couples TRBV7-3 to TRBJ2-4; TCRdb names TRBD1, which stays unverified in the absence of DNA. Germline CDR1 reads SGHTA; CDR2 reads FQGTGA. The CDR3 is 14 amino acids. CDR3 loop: CASSLGGQGNIQYF.

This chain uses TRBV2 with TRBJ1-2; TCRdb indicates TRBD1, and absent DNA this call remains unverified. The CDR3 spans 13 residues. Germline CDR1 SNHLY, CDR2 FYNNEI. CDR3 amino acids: CASFTAGVITYTF.

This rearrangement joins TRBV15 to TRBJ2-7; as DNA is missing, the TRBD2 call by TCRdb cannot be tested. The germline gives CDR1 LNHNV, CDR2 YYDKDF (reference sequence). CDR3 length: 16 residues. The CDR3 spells CATSRERLAGSYEQYF.

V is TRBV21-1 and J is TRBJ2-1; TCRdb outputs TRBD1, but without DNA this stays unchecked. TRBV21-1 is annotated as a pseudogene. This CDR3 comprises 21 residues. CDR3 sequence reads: CASNNRGSGTGESGSYNEQFF.

This chain's CDR3 is CASSSSGSSYNEQFF. The gene calls are TRBV28 and TRBJ2-1; TCRdb lists TRBD2, though no DNA is available to test this call. The CDR3 consists of 15 residues. Germline-derived CDR1 and CDR2 are MDHEN and SYDVKM. Full variable domain (missing parts from reference TRBV28 and TRBJ2-1): DVKVTQSSRYLVKRTGEKVFLECVQDMDHENMFWYRQDPGLGLRLIYFSYDVKMKEKGDIPEGYSVSREKKERFSLILESASTNQTSMYLCASSSSGSSYNEQFFGPGTRLTVL.